The 21 T cell receptor beta chains reported below all come from one sample, sequenced in a study of cytomegalovirus exposure and HLA in healthy donors. Both 60 Vbeta primers and 13 Jbeta primers went into the PCR. TCRdb's copy holds only in-frame clones and misses some; the assay was immunoSEQ multiplex PCR. This sample yields some 140,000 clones, of which over 60% are seen a single time; less than 1.5% belongs to the top ten. Sequences were obtained from PBMCs. Receptor source: a male donor in good health and CMV-seropositive.

The V and J genes are TRBV14 and TRBJ1-4; D is unclear. CDR1 is SGHDN and CDR2 is FVKESK in the germline V gene. V lost 3 bases and J 8 bases, leaving 10 bases between the germline ends. The CDR3 is made up of 13 amino acids. CDR3 in DNA: TGTGCCAGCAGCCAGATGGTTGGCGAAAAACTGTTTTTT. The encoded protein is CASSQMVGEKLFF.

The chain employs TRBV9 and TRBJ2-1, with 10 bases aligning to TRBD1. V lost 3 bases and J lost 5; bases outside the gene matches: 5. This CDR3 is 15 amino acids long. CDR1 SGDLS and CDR2 YYNGEE come from the germline V gene. DNA of the CDR3: TGTGCCAGCAGCGGAGACAGGGGGCGGAACAATGAGCAGTTCTTC. Its protein product is CASSGDRGRNNEQFF.

CDR3 DNA sequence: TGTGCCAGCAGCTCCCCGAGGGGGACAGAGAACACTGAAGCTTTCTTT. Translated: CASSSPRGTENTEAFF. V gene TRBV7-9 combines with J gene TRBJ1-1; 7 nucleotides match TRBD1. This CDR3 has 16 amino acids. V dropped 4 bases and J dropped 1; count of bases not matched to a gene: 9. The germline V gene has CDR1 SEHNR and CDR2 FQNEAQ (reference sequence).

The chain links TRBV7-2 to TRBJ2-1, with 11 bases aligning to TRBD2. This CDR3 is built from 18 residues. The V gene end was trimmed by 0 bases and the J gene end by 0 bases; junction bases not matched to a gene: 4. From germline, CDR1 is SGHTA and CDR2 FQGNSA. The CDR3 reads CASSLARLAGLSYNEQFF. The CDR3 DNA is TGTGCCAGCAGCTTAGCGCGACTAGCGGGACTCTCCTACAATGAGCAGTTCTTC.

The chain carries TRBV5-6 and TRBJ2-3; 7 bases match TRBD2. CDR3 length equals 16 residues. V gave up 0 bases and J gave up 2 bases; unmatched junction bases: 6. Germline V lookup: CDR1 SGHDT, CDR2 YYEEEE. This CDR3 is CASSLGSSGLTDTQYF. The CDR3, as DNA: TGTGCCAGCAGCTTGGGGTCTAGCGGACTCACAGATACGCAGTATTTT.

This chain connects TRBV29-1 to TRBJ2-5; D ambiguous. This CDR3 is 13 amino acids long. CDR1 SQVTM and CDR2 ANQGSEA come from the germline V gene. Trimming cost V 6 bases and J 5 bases, with 16 bases left between them. CDR3 sequence reads: CSVEAGDLETQYF. CDR3 sequence (DNA): TGCAGCGTAGAGGCTGGCGATCTGGAGACCCAGTACTTC.

In its sample, this clone was seen once. This chain uses TRBV6-4 with TRBJ2-3; TRBD1 matches at 8 bases. Germline V CDR1 and CDR2: MRHNA, SNTAGT. The CDR3 is 15 amino acids. The ends lost 5 bases at V and 3 bases at J; junction bases unmatched: 7. The CDR3 reads CASSPGTGGTDTQYF. The CDR3 nucleotides read TGTGCCAGCAGTCCGGGGACAGGTGGGACAGATACGCAGTATTTT.

The CDR3 sequence is CASSDSAGGNNEQFF. The CDR3, as DNA: TGTGCCAGCAGTGACTCCGCGGGGGGTAACAATGAGCAGTTCTTC. The chain links TRBV6-4 to TRBJ2-1; 8 bases align to TRBD2. This CDR3 spans 15 amino acids. Germline CDR1 MRHNA, CDR2 SNTAGT. V lost 0 bases and J lost 5; bases outside the gene matches: 3.

J is TRBJ1-6 and V is TRBV10-1; D is ambiguous. Per germline, CDR1 WNHNN and CDR2 SYGVQD (reference sequence). Trimming left V 4 bases short and J 7 bases short, with 8 bases between. The CDR3 sequence is 13 residues long. CDR3 residues: CASSAVTNSPLHF. The DNA for the CDR3 is TGCGCCAGCAGTGCGGTTACGAATTCACCCCTCCACTTT.

This clone showed up just once. The V gene is TRBV28, the J gene TRBJ2-7, with D possibly TRBD1 on 6 matching bases. Trimming stripped 6 bases from V and 0 bases from J, with 12 bases between. This CDR3 contains 14 residues. From germline, CDR1 is MDHEN and CDR2 SYDVKM. Written as DNA, the CDR3 is TGTGCCAGCAGCAAGGGGGATTACTCCTACGAGCAGTACTTC. Its translation is CASSKGDYSYEQYF.

The chain has TRBV7-2 and TRBJ2-5, with no clear D. V shed 3 bases and J shed 4 bases, with 9 bases lying between them. This CDR3 is built from 13 residues. The germline gives CDR1 SGHTA, CDR2 FQGNSA. The chain's CDR3 is CASSLAPRETQYF. The DNA for the CDR3 is TGTGCCAGCAGCTTGGCCCCCAGAGAGACCCAGTACTTC. Full variable domain (missing parts from reference TRBV7-2 and TRBJ2-5): GAGVSQSPSNKVTEKGKDVELRCDPISGHTALYWYRQSLGQGLEFLIYFQGNSAPDKSGLPSDRFSAERTGGSVSTLTIQRTQQEDSAVYLCASSLAPRETQYFGPGTRLLVL.

The V gene is TRBV19, the J gene TRBJ2-1; 9 positions agree with TRBD2. V lost 3 bases and J lost 6; bases outside the gene matches: 9. The CDR3 length is 16 residues. CDR1 is LNHDA and CDR2 is SQIVND in the germline V gene (reference sequence). The CDR3 nucleotides are TGTGCCAGTAGTATCGGGGCGGGAGGGCCTTTCAATGAGCAGTTCTTC. Protein: CASSIGAGGPFNEQFF.

J is TRBJ2-7 and V is TRBV28, with 10 bases fitting TRBD1. Germline-derived CDR1 and CDR2 are MDHEN and SYDVKM. Trimming at V came to 1 base and at J to 7 bases, leaving 10 bases not matched to a gene. The CDR3 runs to 16 residues. This chain's CDR3 is CASSLFPGQGTKEQYF. CDR3 bases: TGTGCCAGCAGTTTATTTCCGGGACAGGGGACGAAAGAGCAGTACTTC.

This rearrangement joins TRBV28 to TRBJ2-1, with 7 bases that match TRBD1. V was clipped by 8 bases and J by 5 bases; unmatched bases: 6. Germline loops: CDR1 MDHEN, CDR2 SYDVKM. The CDR3 sequence is 13 residues long. The CDR3 region is CASAIGQDNEQFF. CDR3 nucleotide sequence: TGTGCCAGCGCGATTGGACAGGACAATGAGCAGTTCTTC. The variable domain in full, with the rest retrieved from reference TRBV28 and TRBJ2-1, is DVKVTQSSRYLVKRTGEKVFLECVQDMDHENMFWYRQDPGLGLRLIYFSYDVKMKEKGDIPEGYSVSREKKERFSLILESASTNQTSMYLCASAIGQDNEQFFGPGTRLTVL.

This sequence joins TRBV7-3 and TRBJ2-2; 7 positions match TRBD2. The V and J ends lost 1 base and 4 bases, in that order; junction bases with no gene match: 9. This CDR3 is built from 17 residues. The germline CDR1 and CDR2 sequences are SGHTA and FQGTGA. Here the CDR3 reads CASSLSVGRGSTGELFF. In nucleotides, the CDR3 is TGTGCCAGCAGCTTAAGTGTAGGGCGGGGGAGCACCGGGGAGCTGTTTTTT.

The rearrangement uses TRBV7-9 and TRBJ2-6; 9 bases are a match to TRBD1. Germline CDR1 and CDR2: SEHNR and FQNEAQ (reference sequence). J gave up 0 bases and V 3 bases, and 6 bases lay outside the gene matches. CDR3 length: 18 residues. The CDR3 protein is CASSFAGTGFSGANVLTF. The CDR3, as DNA: TGTGCCAGCAGCTTTGCCGGGACAGGGTTCTCTGGGGCCAACGTCCTGACTTTC.

The chain has TRBV7-9 and TRBJ2-3, with D possibly TRBD2 on 6 matching bases. The CDR3 totals 15 residues. V shed 4 bases and J shed 0 bases, with 11 bases lying between them. Germline V lookup: CDR1 SEHNR, CDR2 FQNEAQ (reference sequence). DNA for the CDR3: TGTGCCAGCAGCTCGATGGACTATAGCACAGATACGCAGTATTTT. Translating it yields CASSSMDYSTDTQYF.

The chain has TRBV29-1 and TRBJ2-7, with D unresolved. The V gene lost 4 bases and the J gene lost 2 bases, with 6 bases spanning the gap. This CDR3 comprises 11 residues. Germline V gives CDR1 SQVTM, CDR2 ANQGSEA. CDR3 loop: CSVGGAYEQYF. CDR3 DNA sequence: TGCAGCGTTGGTGGAGCCTACGAGCAGTACTTC.

The chain is built from TRBV5-6 and TRBJ2-3; possibly TRBD2 for D (7 bases). Trimming stripped 0 bases from V and 3 bases from J, with 11 bases between. CDR3 length equals 15 residues. CDR1 is SGHDT and CDR2 is YYEEEE in the germline V gene. CDR3 DNA sequence: TGTGCCAGCAGCTTGGTTCGGGGGGCAACAGATACGCAGTATTTT. This translates into CASSLVRGATDTQYF.

This clone was recorded a few times. CDR3 loop: CASSLAFRNTEAFF. The CDR3 region has the DNA TGTGCCAGCAGCTTAGCGTTCAGAAACACTGAAGCTTTCTTT. The chain employs TRBV7-2 and TRBJ1-1; D is uncertain. Germline CDR1 is SGHTA and CDR2 is FQGNSA. The CDR3 consists of 14 residues. Trimming cost V 0 bases and J 2 bases, with 7 bases left between them.

This clone occurred a few times. The chain couples TRBV11-1 to TRBJ1-4; 8 bases match TRBD1. With 5 bases clipped from V and 5 bases from J, the junction kept 7 bases outside the gene matches. Germline CDR1 reads SGHAT; CDR2 reads FQDESV (reference sequence). CDR3 length: 15 amino acids. CDR3 sequence (DNA): TGTGCCAGCAGCCCGCGGGACAGGACGAATGAAAAACTGTTTTTT. Translating gives CASSPRDRTNEKLFF.